A single sample is the source of the 18 T cell receptor beta chains below, sequenced in a study of siplizumab effects on memory and regulatory T cells. Here immunoSEQ multiplex PCR was the method, and the copy in TCRdb shows in-frame clones only, minus some. The data show some 100,000 clones, over 85% seen once. Sequenced input: CD8+ T cells sorted from blood. The receptors come from a human donor in good health.

J is TRBJ2-1 and V is TRBV5-6; 10 nucleotides line up with TRBD2. CDR1 SGHDT and CDR2 YYEEEE come from the germline V gene. The CDR3 extends over 15 amino acids. Trimming cost V 4 bases and J 4 bases; bases outside gene matches: 5. The CDR3 DNA is TGTGCCAGCAGCGGCGGGACTAGCGAATACAATGAGCAGTTCTTC. Translated: CASSGGTSEYNEQFF.

The V call is TRBV7-3, the J call TRBJ1-6; D is possibly TRBD1 (5 bases). CDR1 and CDR2 from the germline V gene are SGHTA and FQGTGA. This CDR3 spans 15 amino acids. V lost 3 bases and J lost 9, with 15 bases in between. The chain's CDR3 is CASSFEGREGSPLHF. In DNA form, the CDR3 reads TGTGCCAGCAGCTTTGAGGGGCGCGAAGGTTCACCCCTCCACTTT.

The V and J genes are TRBV29-1 and TRBJ2-3; possibly TRBD1 for D (6 bases). Germline V gene sequence: CDR1 SQVTM, CDR2 ANQGSEA. The CDR3 runs 14 residues. V lost 6 bases to trimming and J lost 0 bases, with 13 bases between them. CDR3 loop: CSVVGAYSTDTQYF. The CDR3 nucleotides read TGCAGCGTCGTGGGGGCCTACAGCACAGATACGCAGTATTTT.

This sequence joins TRBV5-1 and TRBJ2-1; D is perhaps TRBD1 or TRBD2 (5 bases each). Trimming cost V 0 bases and J 10 bases, with 20 bases left between them. Germline V CDR1 and CDR2: SGHRS, YFSETQ. This CDR3 has 16 amino acids. CDR3 nucleotides: TGCGCCAGCAGCTTGGCCGTACGGGGCGTAGTGCTCGAGCAGTTCTTC. Its protein product is CASSLAVRGVVLEQFF.

V gene TRBV7-9 combines with J gene TRBJ2-1, with D unresolved. Trimming removed 5 bases at V and 8 bases at J, with 7 bases between. Germline loops: CDR1 SEHNR, CDR2 FQNEAQ (reference sequence). The CDR3 has 11 residues. The CDR3 protein is CASSQDHEQFF. CDR3 coding DNA: TGTGCCAGCAGCCAGGACCATGAGCAGTTCTTC.

The V call is TRBV27, the J call TRBJ2-1; D possibly corresponds to TRBD1 (7 bases). The germline V gene encodes CDR1 MNHEY and CDR2 SMNVEV (reference sequence). The V gene lost 6 bases and the J gene lost 5 bases, with 14 bases spanning the gap. The CDR3 sequence is 14 residues long. The CDR3 DNA follows: TGTGCCAGCAGCCGCGGGACAGCAAACAATGAGCAGTTCTTC. Translated: CASSRGTANNEQFF.

The J gene is TRBJ1-2, the V gene TRBV7-9; D gene unclear. Germline V CDR1 and CDR2: SEHNR, FQNEAQ (reference sequence). The CDR3 is made up of 12 amino acids. The V end was cut by 6 bases, the J end by 2 bases, with 7 bases between. CDR3 amino acids: CASSTGNYGYTF. CDR3 coding DNA: TGTGCCAGCAGTACGGGGAACTATGGCTACACCTTC.

V is TRBV6-5 and J is TRBJ1-2; D is ambiguous. Trimming cost V 7 bases and J 8 bases, with 17 bases left between them. Germline CDR1 and CDR2: MNHEY and SVGAGI. This CDR3 comprises 13 residues. The CDR3 nucleotides read TGTGCCAGCACCACACAGAACAGCTGGGGCTACACCTTC. Amino acids: CASTTQNSWGYTF.

The chain links TRBV13 to TRBJ2-3; D uncertain. Trimming cost V 0 bases and J 3 bases, with 4 bases left between them. This CDR3 spans 13 amino acids. Germline values: CDR1 PRHDT, CDR2 FYEKMQ (reference sequence). CDR3 amino acids: CASSLGTTDTQYF. DNA of the CDR3: TGTGCCAGCAGCTTAGGGACTACAGATACGCAGTATTTT.

This clone is labeled medium-sized. The rearrangement uses TRBV27 and TRBJ2-7; 7 bases match TRBD1. J was trimmed by 2 bases and V by 3 bases; bases with no gene match: 1. CDR1 is MNHEY and CDR2 is SMNVEV in the germline V gene (reference sequence). This CDR3 is built from 13 residues. The CDR3 here is CASSFGTAYEQYF. Here the CDR3 DNA reads TGTGCCAGCAGTTTTGGGACAGCCTACGAGCAGTACTTC.

This rearrangement joins TRBV10-3 to TRBJ2-7, with 10 bases identical to TRBD1. Germline CDR1 ENHRY, CDR2 SYGVKD. Trimming cost V 7 bases and J 2 bases; bases outside gene matches: 8. The CDR3 consists of 15 residues. In DNA, the CDR3 is TGTGCCATCACCGAGGGGGACAGGGGTGCCTACGAGCAGTACTTC. It encodes CAITEGDRGAYEQYF.

This CDR3 reads CASSPRLTGELFF. CDR3 in DNA: TGTGCCAGCAGCCCCCGCCTGACCGGGGAGCTGTTTTTT. This sequence joins TRBV9 and TRBJ2-2, with D unresolved. The CDR3 runs to 13 residues. The V gene's germline CDR1 is SGDLS and CDR2 YYNGEE. Trimming shortened V by 4 bases and J by 5 bases, and 9 bases separated the two germline ends.

As to this clone: An end of the junction does not agree with germline; a read error may underlie this. The rearrangement links TRBV6-5 to TRBJ2-3; D possibly corresponds to TRBD2 (6 bases). The CDR3 covers 15 residues. CDR1 is MNHEY, CDR2 SVGAGI, per germline. The CDR3 protein is CASSGDFGGTDTQYF. CDR3 sequence (DNA): TGCGCCAGCAGCGGCGACTTCGGAGGGACAGATACGCAGTATTTT.

J is TRBJ1-1 and V is TRBV30; D gene ambiguous. V lost 4 bases and J 3 bases, leaving 9 bases between the germline ends. The germline V gene encodes CDR1 GTSNPN and CDR2 SVGIG (reference sequence). The CDR3 covers 12 residues. CDR3 sequence reads: CAWTAAHTEAFF. CDR3 in DNA: TGTGCCTGGACCGCAGCCCACACTGAAGCTTTCTTT.

J is TRBJ2-2 and V is TRBV10-3; 7 bases align to TRBD2. Germline trimming cut 8 bases from V and 1 base from J; bases unmatched to any gene: 10. The CDR3 totals 16 residues. The germline V gene encodes CDR1 ENHRY and CDR2 SYGVKD. This CDR3 is CAIAGGGLGNTGELFF. CDR3 nucleotide sequence: TGTGCCATCGCCGGGGGAGGGCTGGGGAACACCGGGGAGCTGTTTTTT.

The chain has TRBV7-3 and TRBJ2-2; D is unresolved. From germline, CDR1 is SGHTA and CDR2 FQGTGA. This CDR3 contains 13 residues. V gave up 5 bases and J gave up 5 bases, with 9 bases separating them. CDR3 in DNA: TGTGCCAGCAGCCAACCCGATACCGGGGAGCTGTTTTTT. Protein: CASSQPDTGELFF.

The V call is TRBV11-2, the J call TRBJ1-2; 11 positions match TRBD1. Germline CDR1 SGHAT, CDR2 FQNNGV. The CDR3 covers 15 residues. Losses at the gene ends were 5 bases for V and 3 bases for J; bases not matched to a gene: 5. CDR3 coding DNA: TGTGCCAGCAGCACCGGGACAGGGGGAGACTATGGCTACACCTTC. This sequence encodes CASSTGTGGDYGYTF.

The genes are TRBV5-5 and TRBJ2-1, with a weak D call TRBD1 (6 bases). Per the germline V gene, CDR1 is SGHKS and CDR2 is YYEKEE (reference sequence). Trimming took off 2 bases at V and 2 bases at J, with 11 bases between the two ends. The CDR3 is made up of 15 amino acids. For the CDR3, the DNA is TGTGCCAGCAGCTTCGGACAGCCGGCCTACAATGAGCAGTTCTTC. Encoded protein: CASSFGQPAYNEQFF.